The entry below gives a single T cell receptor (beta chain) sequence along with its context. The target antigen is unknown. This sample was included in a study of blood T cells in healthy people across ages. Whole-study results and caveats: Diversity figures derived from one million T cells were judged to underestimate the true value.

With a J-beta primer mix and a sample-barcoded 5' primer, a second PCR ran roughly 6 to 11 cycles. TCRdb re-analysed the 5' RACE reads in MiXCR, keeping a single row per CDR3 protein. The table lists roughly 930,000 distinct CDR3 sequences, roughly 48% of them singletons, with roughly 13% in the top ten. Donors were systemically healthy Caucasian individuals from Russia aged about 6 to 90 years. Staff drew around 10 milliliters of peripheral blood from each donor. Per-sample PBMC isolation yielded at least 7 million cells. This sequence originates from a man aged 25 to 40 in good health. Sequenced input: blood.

The CDR3 region is CASTGGNTDTQYF. CDR3 DNA: TGTGCCAGCACTGGGGGAAACACAGATACGCAGTATTTT. The chain uses TRBV9 and TRBJ2-3; D could derive from TRBD1 or TRBD2 (5 bases each). The CDR3 totals 13 residues. Germline V gene sequence: CDR1 SGDLS, CDR2 YYNGEE. With 6 bases removed from V and 2 bases from J, the gap between germline ends came to 10 bases.